The 4 T cell receptor beta chains listed next were all sequenced from one sample in a study of regulatory T cells in long-lasting Graves disease. As for time point: persistent/refractory GD, antithyroid drugs over 5 years with positive TRAb. PBMCs provided the RNA from which the TCR library was made. Combining iRepertoire HTBI primers with Arm-PCR of CDR3 regions, the authors built TCR beta libraries. In TCRdb, the multiplex PCR reads were re-called with MiXCR into one record per CDR3 protein. The top ten clones hold over 7.5% of a sample with 400,000 to 500,000 distinct CDR3 sequences, around 21% of them seen once. This specimen was peripheral blood mononuclear cells (PBMCs), taken when the disease was refractory, from a patient treated with antithyroid drugs. Source of these receptors: a female donor with Graves disease.

This clonotype was observed at least ten times. The rearrangement uses TRBV7-2 and TRBJ1-1, with a tentative D call TRBD1 (5 bases). CDR1 and CDR2 from the germline V gene are SGHTA and FQGNSA. The CDR3 sequence is 14 residues long. Trimming shortened V by 5 bases and J by 0 bases, and 10 bases separated the two germline ends. Here the CDR3 DNA reads TGTGCCAGCAGCCCCGGGGCAATGAACACTGAAGCTTTCTTT. Its translation is CASSPGAMNTEAFF.

This chain connects TRBV7-8 to TRBJ2-2; D remains ambiguous. The CDR3 has 13 amino acids. Germline assignment: CDR1 SGHVS and CDR2 FQNEAQ. Between the trimmed V and J ends, which lost 5 bases and 2 bases, there was a span of 6 bases. The CDR3 loop reads CASSQDNTGELFF. CDR3 DNA: TGTGCCAGCAGCCAGGATAACACCGGGGAGCTGTTTTTT.

This clonotype was detected many times. The rearrangement links TRBV6-1 to TRBJ2-2; 13 bases align to TRBD2. Germline values: CDR1 MNHNS, CDR2 SASEGT. The CDR3 covers 18 residues. V was clipped by 5 bases and J by 2 bases; unmatched bases: 8. DNA for the CDR3: TGTGCCAGCAGTCCCCGACTAGCGGGAGGAACAAACACCGGGGAGCTGTTTTTT. Residues: CASSPRLAGGTNTGELFF.

This clonotype was recorded many times. The V and J genes are TRBV19 and TRBJ1-5; unclear D gene. The germline CDR1 and CDR2 sequences are LNHDA and SQIVND (reference sequence). This CDR3 contains 12 residues. The ends were cut back, 1 base at V and 4 bases at J, with 2 bases in the middle. CDR3 in amino acids: CASSIVNQPQHF. The CDR3 DNA reads TGTGCCAGTAGTATAGTTAATCAGCCCCAGCATTTT.